This T cell receptor (beta chain) was sequenced for a study of T cell responses to AZD1222 COVID-19 vaccine. Findings and caveats of the study: Spike as a whole was targeted by vaccine-associated CD4 TCRs, dominant at 160-218 and 743-854. The study reported that nearly half of spike-specific TCRs target unmutated variant regions. An increase in Spike-specific TCR breadth and depth was observed after two AZD1222 doses. After the peak T cell response, and only then, were repertoires sampled.

On this clone: Antigen specificity is unknown.

Assay: immunoSEQ multiplex PCR; the TCRdb copy retains only in-frame clones and omits some. The sample lists 130,000 to 150,000 clones; roughly 89% were seen once. Trimming took off 1 base at V and 1 base at J, with 10 bases between the two ends. The CDR3 runs to 15 residues. Germline loops: CDR1 KGHSH, CDR2 LQKENI. The rearrangement links TRBV18 to TRBJ1-1; D possibly corresponds to TRBD1 (5 bases). The sequencing used peripheral blood, collected on day 0 of AZD1222 vaccination. This TCR derives from an adult in good health. CDR3 coding DNA: TGTGCCAGCTCACCACAGGGGACTGGGAACACTGAAGCTTTCTTT. This translates into CASSPQGTGNTEAFF. Combining the CDR3 with reference TRBV18 and TRBJ1-1 gives the whole variable domain NAGVMQNPRHLVRRRGQEARLRCSPMKGHSHVYWYRQLPEEGLKFMVYLQKENIIDESGMPKERFSAEFPKEGPSILRIQQVVRGDSAAYFCASSPQGTGNTEAFFGQGTRLTVV.